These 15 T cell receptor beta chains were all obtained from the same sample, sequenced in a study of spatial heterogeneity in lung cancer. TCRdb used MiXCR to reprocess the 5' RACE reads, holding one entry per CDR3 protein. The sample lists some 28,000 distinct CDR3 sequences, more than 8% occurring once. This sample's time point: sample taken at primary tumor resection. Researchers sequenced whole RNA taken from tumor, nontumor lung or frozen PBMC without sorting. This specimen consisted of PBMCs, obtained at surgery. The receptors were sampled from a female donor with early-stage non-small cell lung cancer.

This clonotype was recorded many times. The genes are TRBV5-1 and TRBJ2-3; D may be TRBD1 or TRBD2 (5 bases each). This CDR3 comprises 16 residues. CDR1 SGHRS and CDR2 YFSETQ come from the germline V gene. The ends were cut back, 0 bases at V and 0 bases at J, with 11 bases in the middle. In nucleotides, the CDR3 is TGCGCCAGCAGCTTGGCGAGGGGAACTAGCACAGATACGCAGTATTTT. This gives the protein CASSLARGTSTDTQYF.

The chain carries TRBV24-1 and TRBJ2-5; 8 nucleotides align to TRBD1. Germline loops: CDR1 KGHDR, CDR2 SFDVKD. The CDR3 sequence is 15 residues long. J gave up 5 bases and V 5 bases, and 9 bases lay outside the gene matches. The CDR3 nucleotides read TGTGCCACCAGTGGGCAGACAGGGGTTTTGGAGACCCAGTACTTC. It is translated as CATSGQTGVLETQYF.

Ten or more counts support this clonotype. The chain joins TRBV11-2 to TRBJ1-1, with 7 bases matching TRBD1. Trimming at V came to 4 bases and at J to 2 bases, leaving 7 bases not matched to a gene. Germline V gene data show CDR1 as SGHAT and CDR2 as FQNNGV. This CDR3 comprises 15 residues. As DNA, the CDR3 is TGTGCCAGCAGCTCATGGACAGGAAGAAACACTGAAGCTTTCTTT. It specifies CASSSWTGRNTEAFF.

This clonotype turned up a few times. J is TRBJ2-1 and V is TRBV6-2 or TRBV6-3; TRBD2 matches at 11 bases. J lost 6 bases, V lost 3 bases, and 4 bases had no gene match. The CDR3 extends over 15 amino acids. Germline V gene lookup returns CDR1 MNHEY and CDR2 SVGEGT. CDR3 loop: CASSYQLAGGNEQFF. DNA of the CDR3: TGTGCCAGCAGTTATCAGCTAGCGGGGGGCAATGAGCAGTTCTTC.

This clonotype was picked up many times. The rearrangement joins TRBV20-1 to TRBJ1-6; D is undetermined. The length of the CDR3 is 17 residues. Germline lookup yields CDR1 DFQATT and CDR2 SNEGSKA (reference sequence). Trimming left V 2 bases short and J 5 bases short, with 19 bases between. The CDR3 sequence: CSARPPRQLNNNSPLHF. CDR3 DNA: TGCAGTGCTAGACCTCCCCGGCAGCTTAATAATAATTCACCCCTCCACTTT.

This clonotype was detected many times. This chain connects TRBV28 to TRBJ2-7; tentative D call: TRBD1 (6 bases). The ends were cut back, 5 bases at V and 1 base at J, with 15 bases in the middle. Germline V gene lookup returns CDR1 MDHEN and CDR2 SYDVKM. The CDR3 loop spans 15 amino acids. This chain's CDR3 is CASSPQTTGSYEQYF. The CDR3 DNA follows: TGTGCCAGCAGTCCCCAGACGACAGGATCCTACGAGCAGTACTTC.

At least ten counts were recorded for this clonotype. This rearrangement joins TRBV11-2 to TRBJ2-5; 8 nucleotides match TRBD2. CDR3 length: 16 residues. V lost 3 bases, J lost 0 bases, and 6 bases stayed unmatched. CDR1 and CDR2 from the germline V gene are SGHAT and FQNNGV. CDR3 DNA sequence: TGTGCCAGCAGCTTTGGAGGACTAGCAGACCAAGAGACCCAGTACTTC. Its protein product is CASSFGGLADQETQYF.

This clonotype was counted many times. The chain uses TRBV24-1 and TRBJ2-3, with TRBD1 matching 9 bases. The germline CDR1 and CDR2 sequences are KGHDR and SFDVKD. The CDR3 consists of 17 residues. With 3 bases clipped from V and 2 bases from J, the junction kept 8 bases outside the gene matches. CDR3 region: CATSDRTGQGNTDTQYF. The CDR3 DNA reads TGTGCCACCAGTGATCGAACGGGACAGGGAAACACAGATACGCAGTATTTT.

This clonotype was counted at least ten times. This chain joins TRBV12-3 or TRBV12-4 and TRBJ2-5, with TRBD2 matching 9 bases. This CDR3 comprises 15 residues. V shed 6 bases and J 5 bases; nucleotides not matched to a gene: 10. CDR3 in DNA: TGTGCCAGCAGCTCGCAGGGACTAGCTTACGAGACCCAGTACTTC. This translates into CASSSQGLAYETQYF.

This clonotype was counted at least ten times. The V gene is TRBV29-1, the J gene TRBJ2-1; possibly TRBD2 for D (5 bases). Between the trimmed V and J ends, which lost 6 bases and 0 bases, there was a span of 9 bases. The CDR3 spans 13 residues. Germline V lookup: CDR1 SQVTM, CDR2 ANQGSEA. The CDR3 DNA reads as TGCAGCGTACGCGGAGGCTCCTACAATGAGCAGTTCTTC. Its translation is CSVRGGSYNEQFF.

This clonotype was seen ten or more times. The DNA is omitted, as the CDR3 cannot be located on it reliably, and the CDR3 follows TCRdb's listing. The chain's CDR3 is CASSPSGGSCFF. The chain couples TRBV13 to TRBJ2-2; the DNA was not compared with TRBD2, the D call given in the table. The germline CDR1 and CDR2 sequences are PRHDT and FYEKMQ (reference sequence). The CDR3 length equals 12 residues, ends included.

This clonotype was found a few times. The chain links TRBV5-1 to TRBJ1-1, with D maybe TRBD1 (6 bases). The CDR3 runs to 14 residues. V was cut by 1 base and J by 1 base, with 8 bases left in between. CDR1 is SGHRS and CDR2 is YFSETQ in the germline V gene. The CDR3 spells CASSLRGQNTEAFF. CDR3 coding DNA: TGCGCCAGCAGCTTGAGGGGACAGAACACTGAAGCTTTCTTT. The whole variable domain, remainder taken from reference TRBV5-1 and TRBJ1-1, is KAGVTQTPRYLIKTRGQQVTLSCSPISGHRSVSWYQQTPGQGLQFLFEYFSETQRNKGNFPGRFSGRQFSNSRSEMNVSTLELGDSALYLCASSLRGQNTEAFFGQGTRLTVV.

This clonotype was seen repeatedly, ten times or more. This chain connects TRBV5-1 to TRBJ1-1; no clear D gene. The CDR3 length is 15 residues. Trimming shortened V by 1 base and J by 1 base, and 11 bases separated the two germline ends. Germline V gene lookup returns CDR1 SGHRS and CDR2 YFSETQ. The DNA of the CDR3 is TGCGCCAGCAGCTTGACTCCCGGCCAGAACACTGAAGCTTTCTTT. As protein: CASSLTPGQNTEAFF.

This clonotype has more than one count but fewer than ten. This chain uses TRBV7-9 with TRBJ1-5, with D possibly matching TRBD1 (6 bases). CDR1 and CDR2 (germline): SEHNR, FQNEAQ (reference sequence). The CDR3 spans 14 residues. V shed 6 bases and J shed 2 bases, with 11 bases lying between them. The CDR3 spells CASSYGTRNQPQHF. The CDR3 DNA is TGTGCCAGCAGTTACGGGACACGCAATCAGCCCCAGCATTTT.

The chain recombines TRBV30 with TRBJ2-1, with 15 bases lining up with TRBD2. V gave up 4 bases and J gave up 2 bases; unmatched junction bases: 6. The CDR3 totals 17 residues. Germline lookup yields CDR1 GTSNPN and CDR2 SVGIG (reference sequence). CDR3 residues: CAWMGLAGGGTYNEQFF. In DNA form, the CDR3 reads TGTGCCTGGATGGGACTAGCGGGAGGAGGCACCTACAATGAGCAGTTCTTC.